The text below deals with one TCR beta chain. Metastatic or locally advanced urothelial carcinoma was present in the patients. The sample originates from a study of PD-L1 blockade in urothelial cancer. Study background: Across blood samples, T cells had a median count of 141,255.

Germline CDR1 reads SGHRS; CDR2 reads YFSETQ. The V end was cut by 0 bases, the J end by 8 bases, with 14 bases between. CDR3 length: 14 residues. The investigators introduced synthetic TCR analog templates into each PCR as spikes. TCRdb's copy holds only in-frame clones and misses some; the assay was immunoSEQ multiplex PCR. The sample consists of over 50,000 clones, approximately 86% of them appearing once. The rearrangement links TRBV5-1 to TRBJ1-2, with D perhaps matching TRBD1 (5 bases). The sequenced sample was PBMCs, obtained around atezolizumab (anti-PD-L1) treatment. The receptor's source is a man aged 50 or older with urothelial cancer. The CDR3 spells CASSLEGQGRGYTF. The CDR3 nucleotides read TGCGCCAGCAGCTTGGAGGGCCAGGGAAGGGGCTACACCTTC.